This T cell receptor beta chain was documented in a study of early T cells in non-severe SARS-CoV-2 infection. From the 5' RACE reads, TCRdb called clonotypes with MiXCR, one entry per CDR3 protein. Here the sample spans approximately 56,000 distinct CDR3 sequences, over 8% being singletons. Ten or more counts support this clonotype. The antigen remains undetermined. Study results and caveats: VDJdb matches were skewed toward anti-spike CD8 T cell responses.

Germline CDR1 LNHDA, CDR2 SQIVND (reference sequence). Trimming cost V 4 bases and J 4 bases, with 19 bases left between them. The length of the CDR3 is 17 residues. The receptor comes from an adult who was a healthcare worker with PCR-confirmed SARS-CoV-2 infection or an uninfected control (not recorded which). This chain uses TRBV19 with TRBJ2-2, with D tentatively TRBD1 (6 bases). Sequenced material: whole blood. The DNA of the CDR3 is TGTGCCAGTAGTACCCGAGGGCGACAGGTATCCACCGGGGAGCTGTTTTTT. Amino acid sequence: CASSTRGRQVSTGELFF.